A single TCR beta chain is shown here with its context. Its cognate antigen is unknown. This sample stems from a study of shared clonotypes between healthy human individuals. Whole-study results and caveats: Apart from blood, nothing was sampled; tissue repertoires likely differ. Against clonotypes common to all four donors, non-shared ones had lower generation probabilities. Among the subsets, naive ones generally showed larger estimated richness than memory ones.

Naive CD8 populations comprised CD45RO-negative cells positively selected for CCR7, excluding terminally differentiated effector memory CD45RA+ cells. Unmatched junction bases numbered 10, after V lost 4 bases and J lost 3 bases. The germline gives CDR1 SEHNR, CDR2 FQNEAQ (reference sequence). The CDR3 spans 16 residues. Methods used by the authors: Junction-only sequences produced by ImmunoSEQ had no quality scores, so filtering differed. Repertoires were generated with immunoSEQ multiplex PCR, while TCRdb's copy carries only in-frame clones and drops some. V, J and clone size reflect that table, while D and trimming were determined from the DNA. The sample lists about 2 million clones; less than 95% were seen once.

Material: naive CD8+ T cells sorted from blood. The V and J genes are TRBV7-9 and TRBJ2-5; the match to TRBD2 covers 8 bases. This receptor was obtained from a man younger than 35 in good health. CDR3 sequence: CASSSLPGLGEETQYF. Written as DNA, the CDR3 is TGTGCCAGCAGCTCCCTCCCGGGACTAGGTGAAGAGACCCAGTACTTC.